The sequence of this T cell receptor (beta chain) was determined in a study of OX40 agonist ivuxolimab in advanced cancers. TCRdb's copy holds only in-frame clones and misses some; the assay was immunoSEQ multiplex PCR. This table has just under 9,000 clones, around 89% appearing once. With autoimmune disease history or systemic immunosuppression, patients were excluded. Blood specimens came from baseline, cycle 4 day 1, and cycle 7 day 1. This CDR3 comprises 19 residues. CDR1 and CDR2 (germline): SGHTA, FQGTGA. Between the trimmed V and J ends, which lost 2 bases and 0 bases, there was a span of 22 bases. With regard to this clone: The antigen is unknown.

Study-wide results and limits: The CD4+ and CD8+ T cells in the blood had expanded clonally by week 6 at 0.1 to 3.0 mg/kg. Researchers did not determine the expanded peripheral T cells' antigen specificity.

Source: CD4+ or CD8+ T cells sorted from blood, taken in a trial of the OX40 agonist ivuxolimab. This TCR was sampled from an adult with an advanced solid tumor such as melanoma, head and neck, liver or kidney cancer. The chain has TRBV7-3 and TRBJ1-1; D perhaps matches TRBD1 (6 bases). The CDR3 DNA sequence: TGTGCCAGCAGCTTAGCTCCTTCACAGGGCCCCCTTATGAACACTGAAGCTTTCTTT. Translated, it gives CASSLAPSQGPLMNTEAFF.